These T cell receptor beta chains were read from a single sample in a study of spatial heterogeneity in lung cancer. TCRdb re-called the 5' RACE reads with MiXCR, one entry per CDR3 protein. Here the sample spans about 21,000 distinct CDR3 sequences, 4.5% to 5.5% being singletons. Sequencing was performed on PBMCs, taken at surgery. The receptors come from a male donor with early-stage non-small cell lung cancer. CDR3s include the opening cysteine and the closing phenylalanine or tryptophan. The D gene is left open where the match is weak. Where a row states a size, it is once, few, many or the class of an expanded clone; other rows omit it.

>TRBJ2-1|.|many|TRBV6-6
CASGLRGPSYNEQFF
TGTGCCAGCGGGTTACGGGGGCCATCATACAATGAGCAGTTCTTC
>TRBJ2-1|TRBD1|medium-sized|TRBV7-9
CASSFDRGEGTDEQFF
TGTGCCAGCAGTTTCGACAGGGGAGAAGGTACGGATGAGCAGTTCTTC
>TRBJ2-3|TRBD2|many|TRBV12-3/TRBV12-4
CASSSSGLAIPTGTDTQYF
TGTGCCAGCAGTTCCTCGGGACTAGCGATACCCACAGGCACAGATACGCAGTATTTT
>TRBJ2-5|TRBD2|few|TRBV18
CASSPPVRLAERETQYF
TGTGCCAGCTCACCACCGGTTAGGCTAGCGGAGCGGGAGACCCAGTACTTC
>TRBJ2-1|.|many|TRBV27
CASSPWAGYEQFF
TGTGCCAGCAGCCCCTGGGCAGGTTATGAGCAGTTCTTC
>TRBJ2-1|TRBD2|many|TRBV20-1
CSAIPYAGGRTFSYNEQFF
TGCAGTGCTATCCCGTACGCGGGGGGTCGAACTTTTTCCTACAATGAGCAGTTCTTC
>TRBJ2-7|TRBD1|many|TRBV15
CATSRETGGSYEQYF
TGTGCCACCAGCAGAGAAACAGGGGGCTCCTACGAGCAGTACTTC
>TRBJ2-7|.|many|TRBV6-5
CASRTLATFYEQYF
TGTGCCAGCAGGACACTAGCTACCTTCTACGAGCAGTACTTC
>TRBJ2-1|TRBD2|many|TRBV4-2
CASSRRGGSSYNEQFF
TGTGCCAGCAGTCGTCGGGGGGGGAGCTCCTACAATGAGCAGTTCTTC
>TRBJ2-7|TRBD1|many|TRBV29-1
CSVEGDRVGYEQYF
TGCAGCGTTGAAGGGGACAGGGTAGGGTACGAGCAGTACTTC
>TRBJ2-1|.|many|TRBV11-3
CASSLGTISYNEQFF
TGTGCCAGCAGCTTAGGGACCATCTCCTACAATGAGCAGTTCTTC
>TRBJ1-2|.|.|TRBV7-9
CASRGLGGYTF
TGTGCCAGCAGGGGGCTCGGAGGCTACACCTTC
>TRBJ2-1|.|many|TRBV5-1
CASESDSSYNEQFF
TGCGCCAGCGAGAGCGATTCCTCCTACAATGAGCAGTTCTTC
>TRBJ2-2|.|many|TRBV11-2
CASSFDREAGELFF
TGTGCCAGCAGCTTTGACAGGGAGGCCGGGGAGCTGTTTTTT
>TRBJ2-5|.|many|TRBV7-2
CASSLQTGTAETQYF
TGTGCCAGCAGCTTACAGACGGGAACAGCAGAGACCCAGTACTTC
>TRBJ2-1|.|few|TRBV7-9
CASSLPGPYNEQFF
TGTGCCAGCAGCTTACCCGGCCCCTACAATGAGCAGTTCTTC
>TRBJ2-2|.|medium-sized|TRBV5-6
CASSFNTGELFF
TGTGCCAGCAGCTTCAACACCGGGGAGCTGTTTTTT
>TRBJ2-7|TRBD1|many|TRBV7-3
CASSLNPGQGAYEQYF
TGTGCCAGCAGCCTTAATCCGGGACAGGGGGCCTACGAGCAGTACTTC
>TRBJ1-5|TRBD1|many|TRBV5-5
CASSPGQVIQPQHF
TGTGCCAGCAGCCCGGGACAGGTTATACAGCCCCAGCATTTT
>TRBJ2-3|.|medium-sized|TRBV4-3
CASSQGNMDTQYF
TGCGCCAGCAGCCAGGGCAACATGGATACGCAGTATTTT
>TRBJ2-3|TRBD2|.|TRBV9
CASSVVTGGRTDTQYF
TGTGCCAGCAGCGTAGTGACGGGAGGGAGAACAGATACGCAGTATTTT
>TRBJ1-6|TRBD1|many|TRBV12-3/TRBV12-4
CASRVQGAGSPLHF
TGTGCCAGCAGAGTACAGGGGGCTGGTTCACCCCTCCACTTT
>TRBJ2-1|.|many|TRBV29-1
CSVEDGRNEQFF
TGCAGCGTTGAAGATGGGCGAAATGAGCAGTTCTTC
>TRBJ1-2|TRBD1|few|TRBV3-1
CASSLNRGPGYTF
TGTGCCAGCAGCCTAAACAGGGGGCCGGGCTACACCTTC
>TRBJ2-7|.|many|TRBV30
CAWTAGSYEQYF
TGTGCCTGGACAGCAGGCTCCTACGAGCAGTACTTC
>TRBJ2-5|.|many|TRBV4-1
CASSQGGEGTQYF
TGCGCCAGCAGTCAAGGGGGAGAAGGGACCCAGTACTTC
>TRBJ1-3|.|many|TRBV28
CASSLSVSSGNTIYF
TGTGCCAGCAGTTTATCGGTTAGCTCTGGAAACACCATATATTTT
>TRBJ2-3|TRBD2|many|TRBV5-1
CASRLKPAGTSDTDTQYF
TGCGCCAGCAGGCTGAAACCAGCCGGGACTAGCGATACAGATACGCAGTATTTT
>TRBJ2-5|TRBD1|many|TRBV7-9
CASSFRPDRNQETQYF
TGTGCCAGCAGCTTCCGGCCGGACAGGAACCAAGAGACCCAGTACTTC
>TRBJ2-4|.|medium-sized|TRBV20-1
CSAQELATKNIQYF
TGCAGTGCTCAGGAACTAGCAACCAAAAACATTCAGTACTTC
>TRBJ1-5|.|medium-sized|TRBV12-3/TRBV12-4
CASSLRQNNQPQHF
TGTGCCAGCAGTTTAAGGCAGAACAATCAGCCCCAGCATTTT
>TRBJ1-4|.|many|TRBV7-6
CASSPPGIEKLFF
TGTGCCAGCAGCCCCCCGGGGATAGAAAAACTGTTTTTT
>TRBJ1-1|.|many|TRBV24-1
CATSDLTDLMNTEAFF
TGTGCCACCAGTGATTTAACGGACTTGATGAACACTGAAGCTTTCTTT
>TRBJ2-3|TRBD2|many|TRBV7-8
CASSPRTSGTVADTQYF
TGTGCCAGCAGCCCCAGGACTAGCGGGACTGTCGCAGATACGCAGTATTTT
>TRBJ2-7|.|medium-sized|TRBV29-1
CSVDGDGSYEQYF
TGCAGCGTTGACGGGGACGGATCCTACGAGCAGTACTTC
>TRBJ2-7|.|.|TRBV7-2
CASSLGQGSCEQYF
TGTGCCAGCAGCTTAGGGCAGGGGTCCTGCGAGCAGTACTTC
>TRBJ2-3|.|many|TRBV11-3
CASSGSADTQYF
TGTGCCAGCAGCGGGTCCGCAGATACGCAGTATTTT
>TRBJ2-1|TRBD2|many|TRBV29-1
CSVSGTSGWWNEQFF
TGCAGCGTATCCGGGACTAGCGGGTGGTGGAATGAGCAGTTCTTC
>TRBJ2-2|TRBD1|many|TRBV7-8
CASSLGQGRNGELFF
TGTGCCAGCAGCTTAGGACAGGGCCGGAACGGGGAGCTGTTTTTT
>TRBJ2-5|TRBD1|many|TRBV11-2
CASSPIDREETQYF
TGTGCCAGCAGCCCCATTGACAGGGAAGAGACCCAGTACTTC
>TRBJ1-3|.|.|TRBV4-2
CASRENAGFDTGNTIYF
TGTGCCAGCAGGGAAAATGCAGGATTTGACACTGGAAACACCATATATTTT
>TRBJ2-5|.|many|TRBV11-1
CASSLAGYTQETQYF
TGTGCCAGCAGCTTAGCGGGATACACTCAAGAGACCCAGTACTTC
>TRBJ1-5|.|many|TRBV7-2
CASSLGGEQGNQPQHF
TGTGCCAGCAGCTTAGGCGGGGAGCAGGGTAATCAGCCCCAGCATTTT
>TRBJ2-7|.|few|TRBV21-1
CASSKEGPEPYEQYF
TGTGCCAGCAGCAAGGAGGGCCCAGAACCCTACGAGCAGTACTTC
>TRBJ2-5|.|many|TRBV2
CASSEPQDRREETQYF
TGTGCCAGCAGTGAACCACAGGACAGAAGGGAAGAGACCCAGTACTTC
>TRBJ1-3|.|.|TRBV7-9
CASAAYPTVGNTIYF
TGTGCCAGCGCAGCGTACCCGACAGTGGGAAACACCATATATTTT
>TRBJ2-3|.|.|TRBV12-3/TRBV12-4
CASSLSGSTDTQYF
TGTGCCAGCAGTTTAAGCGGTAGCACAGATACGCAGTATTTT
>TRBJ1-4|.|many|TRBV7-2
CASSRGQDEKLFF
TGTGCCAGCAGCCGCGGGCAGGATGAAAAACTGTTTTTT
>TRBJ2-7|.|many|TRBV10-3
CAISPRDGPYEQYF
TGTGCCATCAGTCCCCGGGACGGACCCTACGAGCAGTACTTC
>TRBJ2-3|TRBD2|many|TRBV28
CASSSQRGADTQYF
TGTGCCAGCAGTTCGCAGCGGGGGGCAGATACGCAGTATTTT
>TRBJ2-3|.|medium-sized|TRBV10-3
CAISEPRTDTQYF
TGTGCCATCAGTGAGCCCCGCACAGATACGCAGTATTTT
>TRBJ2-2|.|many|TRBV2
CASSTQGITGELFF
TGTGCCAGCAGTACACAGGGTATCACCGGGGAGCTGTTTTTT
>TRBJ2-4|.|many|TRBV28
CASSSTHPSKNIQYF
TGTGCCAGCAGTTCAACCCACCCCTCCAAAAACATTCAGTACTTC
>TRBJ2-1|TRBD1|many|TRBV27
CASSFASGGKGNEQFF
TGTGCCAGCAGTTTTGCCTCAGGGGGCAAGGGGAATGAGCAGTTCTTC
>TRBJ2-5|TRBD2|many|TRBV30
CAWSDRLAGGRETQYF
TGTGCCTGGAGTGACCGACTAGCGGGAGGGAGAGAGACCCAGTACTTC
>TRBJ2-5|.|.|TRBV11-2
CASSLTWEGRQETQYF
TGTGCCAGCAGCTTGACGTGGGAAGGGCGCCAAGAGACCCAGTACTTC